These 15 T cell receptor beta chains were sequenced from one sample in a study of blood T cell repertoires in COVID-19. Measured with immunoSEQ multiplex PCR; TCRdb has only the in-frame clones, and not every one. Seen here are roughly 240,000 clones, about four fifths observed once, and the top ten hold around 3.5%. What was sequenced was PBMCs or T cells enriched from blood (not recorded which). The source is a woman between 40 and 55 years old who had been exposed to COVID-19.

The chain joins TRBV30 to TRBJ1-2; 9 bases map to TRBD1. Trimming took 2 bases from V and 2 from J; bases not matched to a gene: 18. Germline CDR1 reads GTSNPN; CDR2 reads SVGIG (reference sequence). The CDR3 contains 19 residues. The CDR3 bases are TGTGCCTGGAGTATTCCTGGCGTCGGGGACAGGGAACCGAACTATGGCTACACCTTC. Translating gives CAWSIPGVGDREPNYGYTF.

This clone has a single count. The chain carries TRBV6-5 and TRBJ1-1; 9 nucleotides line up with TRBD1. CDR3 length: 15 residues. Losses at the gene ends were 6 bases for V and 1 base for J; bases not matched to a gene: 6. Germline V lookup: CDR1 MNHEY, CDR2 SVGAGI. The CDR3 protein is CASRLQGARNTEAFF. CDR3 bases: TGTGCCAGCAGGTTACAGGGGGCTAGGAACACTGAAGCTTTCTTT.

The CDR3 sequence is CASDGGRGIYNEQFF. In nucleotides, the CDR3 is TGCGCCAGCGATGGTGGTAGGGGAATTTACAATGAGCAGTTCTTC. The chain employs TRBV5-1 and TRBJ2-1; D possibly corresponds to TRBD1 (5 bases). There are 15 residues in the CDR3. Germline V gene data show CDR1 as SGHRS and CDR2 as YFSETQ. Trimming pared 7 bases from V and 4 bases from J, leaving 18 bases between.

The rearrangement links TRBV3-1 (or the pseudogene TRBV3-2) to TRBJ2-2; D might be TRBD1 (5 bases). V dropped 2 bases and J dropped 6 bases, with 10 bases sitting between them. The germline V gene has CDR1 LGHDT and CDR2 YNNKEL (reference sequence). This CDR3 has 14 residues. Here the CDR3 DNA reads TGTGCCAGCAGCCAAATTAGGGGTCCCGGGGAGCTGTTTTTT. Translation gives CASSQIRGPGELFF.

This clone was recorded many times. The chain combines TRBV27 with TRBJ2-7; 8 nucleotides line up with TRBD1. The germline CDR1 and CDR2 sequences are MNHEY and SMNVEV (reference sequence). CDR3 length equals 16 residues. J was trimmed by 2 bases and V by 1 base; bases with no gene match: 7. Here the CDR3 DNA reads TGTGCCAGCAGTTTATACGGGACAGGTACCACCTACGAGCAGTACTTC. Translated, it gives CASSLYGTGTTYEQYF.

The rearrangement uses TRBV5-1 and TRBJ1-4; a possible D gene is TRBD1 (5 bases). The ends were cut back, 1 base at V and 1 base at J, with 11 bases in the middle. The CDR3 consists of 16 residues. Germline V lookup: CDR1 SGHRS, CDR2 YFSETQ. CDR3 residues: CASSLRGRETNEKLFF. In nucleotides, the CDR3 is TGCGCCAGCAGCTTGAGGGGTCGAGAAACTAATGAAAAACTGTTTTTT.

There are a few counts of this clone. The junction departs from the called germline gene at one end, perhaps through a read error. The chain employs TRBV6-5 and TRBJ1-6, with D uncertain. The germline gives CDR1 MNHEY, CDR2 SVGAGI. This CDR3 contains 16 residues. The DNA for the CDR3 is TGTGCCAGCAGTTACAGGTCGCGGGGTTATACTTCACCCCTCCACTTT. Residues: CASSYRSRGYTSPLHF.

This chain connects TRBV29-1 to TRBJ2-1; 11 positions match TRBD2. CDR3 length equals 17 residues. Germline lookup yields CDR1 SQVTM and CDR2 ANQGSEA. The V segment lost 4 bases and the J segment 5 bases; nucleotides outside the gene matches: 13. CDR3 loop: CSVAGFGLAGGDNEQFF. The CDR3 region has the DNA TGCAGCGTTGCGGGCTTTGGGCTAGCGGGGGGTGACAATGAGCAGTTCTTC.

This sequence joins TRBV10-3 and TRBJ2-3; a possible D gene is TRBD1 (5 bases). V lost 4 bases and J lost 6, with 17 bases in between. This CDR3 is 15 amino acids long. The germline V gene encodes CDR1 ENHRY and CDR2 SYGVKD. CDR3 in DNA: TGTGCCATCAGTGGGGGCATGTCGTTAGCTGATACGCAGTATTTT. Amino acid sequence: CAISGGMSLADTQYF.

The V call is TRBV6-5, the J call TRBJ1-1, with TRBD1 matching over 7 bases. This CDR3 is built from 13 residues. Germline CDR1 is MNHEY and CDR2 is SVGAGI. Germline trimming cut 5 bases from V and 3 bases from J; bases unmatched to any gene: 3. The CDR3 sequence: CASSMTGHTEAFF. The CDR3 region has the DNA TGTGCCAGCAGTATGACAGGGCACACTGAAGCTTTCTTT.

This rearrangement joins TRBV11-2 to TRBJ2-5; 9 nucleotides match TRBD2. Germline-derived CDR1 and CDR2 are SGHAT and FQNNGV. This CDR3 contains 17 residues. V gave up 0 bases and J gave up 4 bases; unmatched junction bases: 9. The CDR3 sequence: CASSLDGGGGGAETQYF. The CDR3 DNA is TGTGCCAGCAGCTTAGATGGTGGCGGGGGGGGAGCAGAGACCCAGTACTTC.

This CDR3 is CASSLAIRGGQSFNYGYTF. For the CDR3, the DNA is TGTGCCAGCAGCTTAGCGATCCGTGGTGGGCAGTCTTTTAACTATGGCTACACCTTC. This rearrangement joins TRBV7-6 to TRBJ1-2, with D uncertain. CDR3 length: 19 residues. Germline V gives CDR1 SGHVS, CDR2 FNYEAQ. V was clipped by 0 bases and J by 1 base, with 21 bases between them.

This rearrangement joins TRBV4-3 to TRBJ1-2; 11 nucleotides align to TRBD1. CDR3 length equals 17 residues. Germline V gives CDR1 LGHNA, CDR2 YSLEER. The V and J ends lost 1 base and 3 bases, in that order; junction bases with no gene match: 7. The CDR3 DNA is TGCGCCAGCAGCCAAGGGATCCGGGACAGGGGGTACTATGGCTACACCTTC. The encoded protein is CASSQGIRDRGYYGYTF.

This clone turned up a few times. V and J are TRBV28 and TRBJ1-5, with D unclear. The length of the CDR3 is 14 residues. The germline CDR1 and CDR2 sequences are MDHEN and SYDVKM. V was pared by 8 bases and J by 0 bases, with 11 bases between. This CDR3 is CASGTGFSNQPQHF. Here the CDR3 DNA reads TGTGCCAGCGGAACCGGGTTTAGCAATCAGCCCCAGCATTTT.

This clone was detected a few times. V usage is TRBV19 and J usage is TRBJ2-1, with 9 bases fitting TRBD2. V shed 5 bases and J 4 bases; nucleotides not matched to a gene: 6. The CDR3 runs to 15 residues. Germline V lookup: CDR1 LNHDA, CDR2 SQIVND (reference sequence). The CDR3 DNA sequence: TGTGCCAGTAGTGCGACTAGCGGATCTTACAATGAGCAGTTCTTC. Translating gives CASSATSGSYNEQFF.